Each of the 15 T cell receptor beta chains below was sequenced from the same sample in a study of cytomegalovirus exposure and HLA in healthy donors. Primers for the PCR totalled 60 Vbeta and 13 Jbeta. Clones were read by immunoSEQ multiplex PCR, and TCRdb kept only the in-frame ones, dropping some. The table records approximately 140,000 clones, about two thirds of them present only once. Source material: PBMCs. The receptors were sampled from a woman aged 55 to 70 in good health and CMV-seropositive.

The chain uses TRBV7-6 and TRBJ1-2; the match to TRBD1 covers 11 bases. Germline lookup yields CDR1 SGHVS and CDR2 FNYEAQ. With V trimmed by 4 bases and J by 7 bases, 11 bases remained unmatched. The CDR3 spans 16 residues. The CDR3 loop is CASSSRFRTGGSGYTF. The CDR3, as DNA: TGTGCCAGCAGCTCACGATTTCGGACAGGGGGCTCTGGCTACACCTTC.

The chain couples TRBV18 to TRBJ2-5; tentatively, D is TRBD2 (6 bases). This CDR3 contains 13 residues. Trimming removed 5 bases from V and 5 bases from J, with 12 bases in between. The V gene's germline CDR1 is KGHSH and CDR2 LQKENI. CDR3 region: CASSSGLGETQYF. The CDR3 nucleotides read TGTGCCAGCTCATCGGGACTTGGGGAGACCCAGTACTTC.

The chain uses TRBV9 and TRBJ1-1; no clear D gene. V was cut by 1 base and J by 1 base, with 8 bases left in between. There are 14 residues in the CDR3. Looked up from germline, CDR1 is SGDLS and CDR2 is YYNGEE. The CDR3 reads CASSVYTANTEAFF. The CDR3 DNA is TGTGCCAGCAGCGTATATACTGCGAACACTGAAGCTTTCTTT.

The chain recombines TRBV29-1 with TRBJ1-1; possible D gene TRBD1, 5 bases. The V end lost 0 bases, the J end lost 1 base, and 12 bases lay between the germline ends. The germline V gene encodes CDR1 SQVTM and CDR2 ANQGSEA. The length of the CDR3 is 15 residues. As DNA, the CDR3 is TGCAGCGTTGAAGATGGGCGGGGGACGAACACTGAAGCTTTCTTT. This codes for CSVEDGRGTNTEAFF.

This chain uses TRBV29-1 with TRBJ2-4; 7 nucleotides line up with TRBD2. V was clipped by 7 bases and J by 6 bases; unmatched bases: 9. The CDR3 length is 13 residues. Germline assignment: CDR1 SQVTM and CDR2 ANQGSEA. The CDR3 bases are TGCAGCGGCGGGACTACGATCGGAAACATTCAGTACTTC. As protein: CSGGTTIGNIQYF.

V usage is TRBV2 and J usage is TRBJ2-1; 7 bases are a match to TRBD2. Germline V CDR1 and CDR2: SNHLY, FYNNEI. V shed 2 bases, J shed 2 bases, and the junction held 3 bases outside the gene matches. The CDR3 is 15 amino acids. Here the CDR3 reads CASSERRETYNEQFF. The DNA for the CDR3 is TGTGCCAGCAGTGAAAGGCGGGAGACCTACAATGAGCAGTTCTTC.

The chain is built from TRBV5-1 and TRBJ1-4, with D unclear. Trimming stripped 0 bases from V and 0 bases from J, with 9 bases between. The CDR3 has 16 amino acids. Germline assignment: CDR1 SGHRS and CDR2 YFSETQ. The CDR3 DNA is TGCGCCAGCAGCTTGGCCGGTACGACAACTAATGAAAAACTGTTTTTT. This gives the protein CASSLAGTTTNEKLFF.

This clone was seen once. V and J are TRBV6-1 and TRBJ1-5, with 7 bases fitting TRBD1. CDR3 size: 14 residues. Losses at the gene ends were 7 bases for V and 5 bases for J; bases not matched to a gene: 8. Germline CDR1 and CDR2: MNHNS and SASEGT. In nucleotides, the CDR3 is TGTGCCAGCAATTTAGGACAGGTAGATCAGCCCCAGCATTTT. This encodes CASNLGQVDQPQHF.

The gene calls are TRBV10-3 and TRBJ1-2; 12 bases map to TRBD1. CDR3 length: 15 amino acids. CDR1 and CDR2 (germline): ENHRY, SYGVKD. Trimming cost V 3 bases and J 4 bases; bases outside gene matches: 3. The CDR3 DNA reads as TGTGCCATCAGTGATAGGGACAGGGGGCTCTATGGCTACACCTTC. Protein product: CAISDRDRGLYGYTF.

For the CDR3, the DNA is TGTGCCAGCAGTGAAGCGAAAAACTATGGCTACACCTTC. Protein: CASSEAKNYGYTF. The rearrangement uses TRBV6-5 and TRBJ1-2; D is unresolved. The CDR3 loop spans 13 amino acids. Trimming cost V 5 bases and J 2 bases, with 9 bases left between them. Germline V gene data show CDR1 as MNHEY and CDR2 as SVGAGI.

V is TRBV7-6 and J is TRBJ2-3; D gene ambiguous. The CDR3 has 13 residues. Germline V CDR1 and CDR2: SGHVS, FNYEAQ. Between the trimmed V and J ends, which lost 1 base and 4 bases, there was a span of 6 bases. The CDR3 protein is CASSLGRADTQYF. For the CDR3, the DNA is TGTGCCAGCAGCTTAGGTCGGGCAGATACGCAGTATTTT.

This chain uses TRBV27 with TRBJ1-6, with a tentative D call TRBD1 (5 bases). This CDR3 is built from 15 residues. With 3 bases removed from V and 11 bases from J, the gap between germline ends came to 17 bases. In germline, CDR1 is MNHEY, CDR2 SMNVEV (reference sequence). The CDR3 region has the DNA TGTGCCAGCAGTTTGCGAAGGGGAGGACGGGCACCCCTCCACTTT. It encodes CASSLRRGGRAPLHF.

The chain uses TRBV5-4 and TRBJ2-7, with 9 bases aligning to TRBD1. There are 15 residues in the CDR3. With 4 bases clipped from V and 7 bases from J, the junction kept 12 bases outside the gene matches. Per the germline V gene, CDR1 is SGHNT and CDR2 is YYREEE (reference sequence). The CDR3 here is CASSEMGTGLLEQYF. The CDR3 nucleotides read TGTGCCAGCAGCGAAATGGGGACAGGGCTACTGGAGCAGTACTTC.

Comments on this clone: Distinct nucleotide sequences in the sample also encode this CDR3. This sequence joins TRBV6-5 and TRBJ1-5; TRBD1 agrees at 10 bases. This CDR3 has 14 residues. In germline, CDR1 is MNHEY, CDR2 SVGAGI. The V and J ends lost 4 bases and 7 bases, in that order; junction bases with no gene match: 4. The CDR3 is CASSSGQGNQPQHF. In DNA form, the CDR3 reads TGTGCCAGCAGTTCGGGACAGGGGAACCAGCCCCAGCATTTT.

The rearrangement joins TRBV5-4 to TRBJ2-3, with TRBD2 matching over 10 bases. Looked up from germline, CDR1 is SGHNT and CDR2 is YYREEE (reference sequence). V was clipped by 4 bases and J by 0 bases; unmatched bases: 5. This CDR3 has 16 amino acids. The CDR3 DNA reads as TGTGCCAGCAGCCTCCCTAGCGGGGGAAGCACAGATACGCAGTATTTT. It encodes CASSLPSGGSTDTQYF.